One sample yielded the 19 T cell receptor beta chains listed below, sequenced in a study of Ad26.COV2.S vaccination and SARS-CoV-2 variants. The treatment is: 15 to 20 received Ad26.COV2.S at low or high dose, single or two shots; 5 received placebo; per-sample allocation not given. Samples came from day 63 after the first vaccine or placebo injection. Only in-frame clones appear in the TCRdb table, and some are missing; sequencing was by immunoSEQ multiplex PCR. The sample has around 300,000 clones, roughly 89% seen once; the top ten hold about 5%. The specimen comprised peripheral blood, sampled in a trial of Ad26.COV2.S vaccine versus placebo. The receptors here all came from a person between 18 and 65 years old who received the Ad26.COV2.S COVID-19 vaccine or a placebo.

V usage is TRBV4-1 and J usage is TRBJ2-1, with 13 bases fitting TRBD2. V lost 5 bases, J lost 5 bases, and 9 bases stayed unmatched. Germline lookup yields CDR1 MGHRA and CDR2 YSYEKL. This CDR3 comprises 17 residues. CDR3 DNA sequence: TGCGCCAGCAGCGACCGACTAGCGGGAGGTGTGAACAATGAGCAGTTCTTC. It specifies CASSDRLAGGVNNEQFF.

This clone appeared a few times. The CDR3, as DNA: TGTGCCAGCAGTTACGGGACAGAGTTTTATGGCTACACCTTC. Residues: CASSYGTEFYGYTF. The chain carries TRBV6-5 and TRBJ1-2; 7 nucleotides match TRBD1. CDR1 and CDR2 from the germline V gene are MNHEY and SVGAGI. V was pared by 2 bases and J by 5 bases, with 5 bases of the junction left unmatched. CDR3 length: 14 residues.

This chain links TRBV5-1 with TRBJ2-7, with TRBD1 matching over 10 bases. Germline V lookup: CDR1 SGHRS, CDR2 YFSETQ. The CDR3 is 15 residues long. Losses at the gene ends were 0 bases for V and 2 bases for J; bases not matched to a gene: 2. The chain's CDR3 is CASSLDGQGAYEQYF. CDR3 DNA: TGCGCCAGCAGCTTGGACGGACAGGGGGCCTACGAGCAGTACTTC.

Here the CDR3 reads CASSFKQNNSPLHF. The CDR3 DNA reads as TGCGCCAGCAGCTTCAAGCAGAATAATTCACCCCTCCACTTT. The rearrangement links TRBV5-1 to TRBJ1-6; no clear D gene. The CDR3 loop spans 14 amino acids. Germline CDR1 and CDR2: SGHRS and YFSETQ. The ends were cut back, 2 bases at V and 5 bases at J, with 8 bases in the middle. Full variable domain (remainder filled in from reference TRBV5-1 and TRBJ1-6): KAGVTQTPRYLIKTRGQQVTLSCSPISGHRSVSWYQQTPGQGLQFLFEYFSETQRNKGNFPGRFSGRQFSNSRSEMNVSTLELGDSALYLCASSFKQNNSPLHFGNGTRLTVT.

This clone was found a few times. The J gene is TRBJ2-1, the V gene TRBV27; 7 nucleotides align to TRBD2. The CDR3 consists of 15 residues. Per the germline V gene, CDR1 is MNHEY and CDR2 is SMNVEV (reference sequence). V lost 9 bases to trimming and J lost 6 bases; unmatched junction nucleotides: 14. The CDR3 protein is CASAARTSQGNEQFF. CDR3 DNA sequence: TGTGCCAGTGCGGCTAGGACTAGTCAGGGCAATGAGCAGTTCTTC.

This rearrangement joins TRBV30 to TRBJ2-1, with TRBD2 identical over 8 bases. The CDR3 extends over 15 amino acids. The V segment lost 3 bases and the J segment 7 bases; nucleotides outside the gene matches: 11. CDR1 and CDR2 (germline): GTSNPN, SVGIG (reference sequence). The CDR3 nucleotides read TGTGCCTGGAGCGGGGGACTAGGTGGTCAGAATGAGCAGTTCTTC. This sequence encodes CAWSGGLGGQNEQFF. The variable domain in full, completed from reference TRBV30 and TRBJ2-1, reads SQTIHQWPATLVQPVGSPLSLECTVEGTSNPNLYWYRQAAGRGLQLLFYSVGIGQISSEVPQNLSASRPQDRQFILSSKKLLLSDSGFYLCAWSGGLGGQNEQFFGPGTRLTVL.

CDR3: CASSLGSGLITDTQYF. The CDR3 DNA follows: TGCGCCAGCAGCTTGGGGAGCGGGTTGATCACAGATACGCAGTATTTT. The V gene is TRBV5-1, the J gene TRBJ2-3, with a possible D match to TRBD2 (6 bases). In germline, CDR1 is SGHRS, CDR2 YFSETQ. V lost 0 bases and J lost 2, with 13 bases in between. This CDR3 is built from 16 residues.

This sequence joins TRBV6-2 or TRBV6-3 and TRBJ2-1, with 8 bases that match TRBD2. Germline assignment: CDR1 MNHEY and CDR2 SVGEGT. V shed 9 bases and J 6 bases; nucleotides not matched to a gene: 13. The CDR3 length is 15 residues. The CDR3 region has the DNA TGTGCCAGTAGTAGCGGGATCTCGAGGGGCAATGAGCAGTTCTTC. Translation gives CASSSGISRGNEQFF.

The V gene is TRBV30, the J gene TRBJ1-6, with 7 bases fitting TRBD1. Looked up from germline, CDR1 is GTSNPN and CDR2 is SVGIG (reference sequence). J gave up 11 bases and V 1 base, and 5 bases lay outside the gene matches. The CDR3 is made up of 13 amino acids. The CDR3 region is CAWSATGRTPLHF. The CDR3 region has the DNA TGTGCCTGGAGTGCGACAGGGCGTACACCCCTCCACTTT.

The chain carries TRBV13 and TRBJ2-6, with 8 bases matching TRBD1. CDR3 size: 17 residues. Germline assignment: CDR1 PRHDT and CDR2 FYEKMQ (reference sequence). V dropped 5 bases and J dropped 0; count of bases not matched to a gene: 6. The CDR3 sequence: CASSAGTGGSGANVLTF. DNA for the CDR3: TGTGCCAGCAGCGCCGGGACAGGCGGCTCTGGGGCCAACGTCCTGACTTTC.

The chain is built from TRBV13 and TRBJ2-1; 13 bases are shared with TRBD2. The V gene end was trimmed by 5 bases and the J gene end by 7 bases; junction bases not matched to a gene: 8. CDR1 is PRHDT, CDR2 FYEKMQ, per germline (reference sequence). This CDR3 has 16 amino acids. The CDR3 coding sequence is TGTGCCAGCAGCCCCCGGACTAGCGGGAGTTTTAATGAGCAGTTCTTC. Protein: CASSPRTSGSFNEQFF.

The chain has TRBV6-6 and TRBJ2-2; D call uncertain. The CDR3 has 14 amino acids. Germline lookup yields CDR1 MNHNY and CDR2 SVGAGI (reference sequence). The germline V and J ends were trimmed by 2 bases and 4 bases, with 8 bases remaining between them. CDR3: CASSYEQTTGELFF. CDR3 in DNA: TGTGCCAGCAGTTACGAACAGACCACCGGGGAGCTGTTTTTT.

The chain joins TRBV7-9 to TRBJ2-2; TRBD2 matches at 11 bases. CDR1 is SEHNR, CDR2 FQNEAQ, per germline (reference sequence). The CDR3 length is 16 residues. V gave up 5 bases and J gave up 7 bases; unmatched junction bases: 9. The CDR3 protein is CASSVRLAGRSGELFF. The CDR3 nucleotides are TGTGCCAGCAGCGTAAGACTAGCGGGGAGAAGCGGGGAGCTGTTTTTT.

This clone was observed a handful of times. This chain uses TRBV6-5 with TRBJ1-3, with D possibly being TRBD1 (5 bases). The CDR3 has 15 residues. The germline V and J ends were trimmed by 2 bases and 1 base, with 9 bases remaining between them. Looked up from germline, CDR1 is MNHEY and CDR2 is SVGAGI. DNA for the CDR3: TGTGCCAGCAGTTACGCTAGACAGTCTGGAAACACCATATATTTT. Translating it yields CASSYARQSGNTIYF.

This chain uses TRBV19 with TRBJ2-1, with D possibly matching TRBD1 (5 bases). Trimming stripped 4 bases from V and 3 bases from J, with 10 bases between. The CDR3 has 14 amino acids. Germline-derived CDR1 and CDR2 are LNHDA and SQIVND (reference sequence). CDR3 residues: CASSNPGFYNEQFF. Here the CDR3 DNA reads TGTGCCAGTAGTAATCCAGGGTTCTACAATGAGCAGTTCTTC. Combining the CDR3 with reference TRBV19 and TRBJ2-1 gives the whole variable domain DGGITQSPKYLFRKEGQNVTLSCEQNLNHDAMYWYRQDPGQGLRLIYYSQIVNDFQKGDIAEGYSVSREKKESFPLTVTSAQKNPTAFYLCASSNPGFYNEQFFGPGTRLTVL.

V and J are TRBV4-3 and TRBJ1-4, with 9 bases aligning to TRBD1. Germline values: CDR1 LGHNA, CDR2 YSLEER. Trimming at V came to 4 bases and at J to 5 bases, leaving 5 bases not matched to a gene. The CDR3 has 15 residues. The CDR3 reads CASSPGTGRNEKLFF. The CDR3 nucleotides read TGCGCCAGCAGCCCGGGGACAGGGCGAAATGAAAAACTGTTTTTT.

The chain uses TRBV14 and TRBJ2-1, with D tentatively TRBD1 (5 bases). The CDR3 length is 16 residues. The V end was cut by 0 bases, the J end by 0 bases, with 9 bases between. Germline V gives CDR1 SGHDN, CDR2 FVKESK. As DNA, the CDR3 is TGTGCCAGCAGCCAAGAGACAGTTCTCTCCTACAATGAGCAGTTCTTC. Translation gives CASSQETVLSYNEQFF.

Of note for this clone: The sample has other DNA sequences that encode this CDR3 too. The chain employs TRBV4-2 and TRBJ2-6; D possibly corresponds to TRBD2 (5 bases). Germline loops: CDR1 LGHNA, CDR2 YNFKEQ. The CDR3 is 15 amino acids. Trimming left V 1 base short and J 1 base short, with 5 bases between. The CDR3 sequence: CASSQGGSGANVLTF. For the CDR3, the DNA is TGTGCCAGCAGCCAAGGAGGGTCTGGGGCCAACGTCCTGACTTTC.

V and J are TRBV5-1 and TRBJ1-1, with 7 nucleotides matching TRBD1. CDR1 and CDR2 (germline): SGHRS, YFSETQ. This CDR3 is 16 amino acids long. With V trimmed by 4 bases and J by 0 bases, 9 bases remained unmatched. The CDR3 coding sequence is TGCGCCAGCAGCCACGGGGACAGATACATGAACACTGAAGCTTTCTTT. It codes for CASSHGDRYMNTEAFF.